Listed here is a single T cell receptor (beta chain). Its specificity is unknown. Germline lookup yields CDR1 SGHTA and CDR2 FQGNSA. The CDR3 has 14 amino acids. V dropped 5 bases and J dropped 4 bases, with 11 bases sitting between them. The sample comes from a study of T cell responses to AZD1222 COVID-19 vaccine. TCRdb keeps only in-frame clones here, not all; method: immunoSEQ multiplex PCR. The sample consists of about 88,000 clones, less than 95% of them appearing once. Study-wide results and caveats: Just a handful of AZD1222 recipients were seropositive at baseline. After the peak T cell response, and only then, were repertoires sampled. Among the donors, most were white British and more were female, and clonal diversity was possibly underestimated.

The specimen was peripheral blood, collected 28 days after the second AZD1222 dose. This sequence was found in an adult who received the AZD1222 COVID-19 vaccine. The chain links TRBV7-2 to TRBJ1-4; a weak D match, TRBD1 (5 bases). CDR3 sequence: CASSQGDYNEKLFF. The CDR3 nucleotides are TGTGCCAGCAGCCAAGGGGATTATAATGAAAAACTGTTTTTT.